The 24 T cell receptor beta chains reported below all come from one sample, sequenced in a study of blood T cell repertoires in COVID-19. Some clones are missing from TCRdb's copy, which holds only in-frame ones; the method was immunoSEQ multiplex PCR. The sample has 400,000 to 450,000 clones, about 90% seen once; the top ten hold 0.55% to 0.75%. The sequencing sample was made of PBMCs or T cells enriched from blood (not recorded which). The origin of the receptors is a man between 18 and 29 years old who had recovered from COVID-19.

V is TRBV30 and J is TRBJ2-7; D ambiguous. The CDR3 length is 13 residues. Trimming stripped 4 bases from V and 1 base from J, with 11 bases between. The germline gives CDR1 GTSNPN, CDR2 SVGIG (reference sequence). The CDR3 nucleotides are TGTGCCTGGACCCGTGGCACATCCTACGAGCAGTACTTC. Encoded protein: CAWTRGTSYEQYF.

V usage is TRBV10-3 and J usage is TRBJ2-2; 8 bases map to TRBD2. Germline V gene data show CDR1 as ENHRY and CDR2 as SYGVKD. The CDR3 extends over 16 amino acids. V lost 0 bases and J lost 3; bases outside the gene matches: 3. The CDR3 loop is CAISESTSDYTGELFF. CDR3 DNA: TGTGCCATCAGTGAGTCGACTAGCGACTACACCGGGGAGCTGTTTTTT.

This clone appeared a few times. The chain joins TRBV7-2 to TRBJ2-7; 7 bases are shared with TRBD2. CDR3 size: 16 residues. V gave up 5 bases and J gave up 1 base; unmatched junction bases: 11. Germline V lookup: CDR1 SGHTA, CDR2 FQGNSA. CDR3 bases: TGTGCCAGCAGCACCACGGGAGGCCCGGGGTCCTACGAGCAGTACTTC. Protein: CASSTTGGPGSYEQYF.

V gene TRBV19 combines with J gene TRBJ1-1, with TRBD1 matching over 7 bases. Losses at the gene ends were 6 bases for V and 3 bases for J; bases not matched to a gene: 7. Looked up from germline, CDR1 is LNHDA and CDR2 is SQIVND (reference sequence). The CDR3 is made up of 14 amino acids. CDR3 loop: CASSRKGGYTEAFF. CDR3 nucleotides: TGTGCCAGTAGCCGCAAAGGGGGCTACACTGAAGCTTTCTTT.

V gene TRBV9 combines with J gene TRBJ2-5; TRBD2 matches 7 bases. The CDR3 has 15 amino acids. With 3 bases clipped from V and 4 bases from J, the junction kept 9 bases outside the gene matches. The germline gives CDR1 SGDLS, CDR2 YYNGEE. The CDR3 here is CASSARRGEGETQYF. The CDR3 DNA reads as TGTGCCAGCAGCGCACGGCGTGGGGAGGGAGAGACCCAGTACTTC.

On this clone: Other DNA variants within this sample encode the same CDR3. V gene TRBV5-1 combines with J gene TRBJ2-1; D perhaps matches TRBD2 (6 bases). Germline CDR1 and CDR2: SGHRS and YFSETQ. V lost 4 bases, J lost 0 bases, and 11 bases lay in between. This CDR3 comprises 15 residues. Written as DNA, the CDR3 is TGCGCCAGCAGCGTTAGCGGTAGCTCCTACAATGAGCAGTTCTTC. It is translated as CASSVSGSSYNEQFF.

The chain couples TRBV9 to TRBJ1-1; D is unclear. V lost 1 base, J lost 5 bases, and 9 bases lay in between. This CDR3 spans 13 amino acids. Germline CDR1 is SGDLS and CDR2 is YYNGEE. The DNA for the CDR3 is TGTGCCAGCAGCGTATCCCCGGGGACTGAAGCTTTCTTT. This gives the protein CASSVSPGTEAFF.

This chain connects TRBV3-1 (or the pseudogene TRBV3-2) to TRBJ1-6, with 9 positions matching TRBD1. There are 14 residues in the CDR3. Germline lookup yields CDR1 LGHDT and CDR2 YNNKEL (reference sequence). With V trimmed by 4 bases and J by 9 bases, 4 bases remained unmatched. In DNA form, the CDR3 reads TGTGCCAGCAGCCCGGGACAGGGAAGTTCACCCCTCCACTTT. It is translated as CASSPGQGSSPLHF.

The gene calls are TRBV6-1 and TRBJ1-5, with TRBD1 as a possible D gene (6 bases). V lost 2 bases, J lost 7 bases, and 15 bases lay in between. The CDR3 length is 15 residues. Germline CDR1 and CDR2: MNHNS and SASEGT. CDR3 sequence reads: CASSELFTGSQPQHF. DNA for the CDR3: TGTGCCAGCAGTGAACTTTTTACAGGGAGCCAGCCCCAGCATTTT.

The chain links TRBV7-6 to TRBJ2-2; 8 bases align to TRBD1. This CDR3 is 15 amino acids long. Germline loops: CDR1 SGHVS, CDR2 FNYEAQ. The ends lost 2 bases at V and 4 bases at J; junction bases unmatched: 3. This CDR3 reads CASSLRTGSTGELFF. The CDR3 bases are TGTGCCAGCAGCTTACGGACAGGGAGCACCGGGGAGCTGTTTTTT.

This rearrangement joins TRBV29-1 to TRBJ2-1; 7 nucleotides agree with TRBD2. Trimming cost V 6 bases and J 1 base; bases outside gene matches: 9. Germline V gene lookup returns CDR1 SQVTM and CDR2 ANQGSEA. This CDR3 is 15 amino acids long. Here the CDR3 reads CSVAYGGNSYNEQFF. The CDR3 DNA sequence: TGCAGCGTGGCATACGGGGGGAATTCCTACAATGAGCAGTTCTTC.

The chain employs TRBV10-3 and TRBJ1-1, with unresolved D. Germline V lookup: CDR1 ENHRY, CDR2 SYGVKD. Trimming removed 2 bases at V and 3 bases at J, with 7 bases between. This CDR3 region has 13 residues. CDR3 in DNA: TGTGCCATCAGTGAGCACACCGACACTGAAGCTTTCTTT. Its protein product is CAISEHTDTEAFF.

This clone was picked up one time. The CDR3 region has the DNA TGTGCCAGCAGCCAAGTGGGCCAGAAGAATTCACCCCTCCACTTT. Amino acid sequence: CASSQVGQKNSPLHF. V gene TRBV3-1 (or the pseudogene TRBV3-2) combines with J gene TRBJ1-6; D uncertain. The CDR3 runs to 15 residues. CDR1 is LGHDT and CDR2 is YNNKEL in the germline V gene (reference sequence). The ends were cut back, 1 base at V and 7 bases at J, with 11 bases in the middle.

The chain is built from TRBV6-5 and TRBJ1-5; D call uncertain. Trimming removed 5 bases from V and 4 bases from J, with 9 bases in between. The CDR3 extends over 13 amino acids. The germline V gene encodes CDR1 MNHEY and CDR2 SVGAGI. This CDR3 reads CASSPHLNQPQHF. DNA for the CDR3: TGTGCCAGCAGTCCGCACTTAAATCAGCCCCAGCATTTT.

The V gene is TRBV28, the J gene TRBJ1-2, with D hard to call. CDR1 is MDHEN and CDR2 is SYDVKM in the germline V gene. The V end was cut by 7 bases, the J end by 8 bases, with 17 bases between. There are 13 residues in the CDR3. Here the CDR3 DNA reads TGTGCCAGCAAGGGAGAGACCCTACGGGGCTACACCTTC. Its protein is CASKGETLRGYTF.

The V and J genes are TRBV10-3 and TRBJ1-1; no clear D. The CDR3 length is 15 residues. V lost 8 bases and J 2 bases, leaving 18 bases between the germline ends. Germline V gene sequence: CDR1 ENHRY, CDR2 SYGVKD. The CDR3 bases are TGTGCCATCGGCTCCCAGGTGGGCAGCAACACTGAAGCTTTCTTT. The encoded protein is CAIGSQVGSNTEAFF.

As for this clone: Within the sample, other DNA sequences also encode this same CDR3. The gene calls are TRBV5-1 and TRBJ2-1, with 8 bases aligning to TRBD2. Germline V gives CDR1 SGHRS, CDR2 YFSETQ. The CDR3 totals 16 residues. V shed 1 base, J shed 0 bases, and the junction held 3 bases outside the gene matches. The CDR3 here is CASSLSGGSSYNEQFF. The CDR3 DNA sequence: TGCGCCAGCAGCTTGTCGGGGGGGAGCTCCTACAATGAGCAGTTCTTC.

This chain connects TRBV29-1 to TRBJ1-1; 7 bases fit TRBD1. The V segment lost 0 bases and the J segment 5 bases; nucleotides outside the gene matches: 3. Germline loops: CDR1 SQVTM, CDR2 ANQGSEA. The CDR3 is made up of 13 amino acids. The CDR3 DNA reads TGCAGCGTTGAAGAGACAGGGATTACTGAAGCTTTCTTT. Its protein product is CSVEETGITEAFF.

A remark on this clone: Other DNA sequences within the sample encode an identical CDR3. The DNA for the CDR3 is TGTGCCAGCAGCTTGGGTCAGGGGAACTATGGCTACACCTTC. Translation: CASSLGQGNYGYTF. V usage is TRBV5-6 and J usage is TRBJ1-2; tentative D call: TRBD1 (6 bases). CDR1 and CDR2 (germline): SGHDT, YYEEEE. The CDR3 is 14 amino acids. Trimming cost V 0 bases and J 2 bases, with 8 bases left between them.

The J gene is TRBJ1-6, the V gene TRBV19; unclear D gene. The length of the CDR3 is 15 residues. Germline CDR1 LNHDA, CDR2 SQIVND (reference sequence). V was clipped by 6 bases and J by 6 bases, with 15 bases between them. The CDR3 nucleotides read TGTGCCAGTAGAACGGGGAAAAAGACTAATTCACCCCTCCACTTT. Residues: CASRTGKKTNSPLHF.

The CDR3 region is CSVGPSGSGGDTQYF. The CDR3 region has the DNA TGCAGCGTTGGACCTAGCGGGAGCGGGGGAGATACGCAGTATTTT. This chain links TRBV29-1 with TRBJ2-3, with 10 bases that match TRBD2. CDR1 and CDR2 (germline): SQVTM, ANQGSEA. The CDR3 covers 15 residues. V shed 4 bases, J shed 5 bases, and the junction held 9 bases outside the gene matches.

The V call is TRBV19, the J call TRBJ2-1, with 7 positions matching TRBD1. The CDR3 spans 14 residues. Germline V lookup: CDR1 LNHDA, CDR2 SQIVND (reference sequence). With 10 bases clipped from V and 4 bases from J, the junction kept 10 bases outside the gene matches. The CDR3 region has the DNA TGTGCCACCGAGGGGACAGAGACTTACAATGAGCAGTTCTTC. This codes for CATEGTETYNEQFF.

The rearrangement uses TRBV19 and TRBJ2-1, with D possibly matching TRBD1 (5 bases). The length of the CDR3 is 14 residues. From germline, CDR1 is LNHDA and CDR2 SQIVND (reference sequence). Deletions cut 8 bases from V and 6 bases from J, with 17 bases between. The CDR3 region has the DNA TGTGCCAGTCGAAGATGGGGCAACAGCAATGAGCAGTTCTTC. Amino acid sequence: CASRRWGNSNEQFF.

CDR3 amino acids: CASSFPGHDGPYNEQFF. In DNA form, the CDR3 reads TGTGCCAGCAGCTTCCCGGGACACGACGGCCCCTACAATGAGCAGTTCTTC. V usage is TRBV5-4 and J usage is TRBJ2-1, with D possibly matching TRBD1 (6 bases). Between the trimmed V and J ends, which lost 2 bases and 2 bases, there was a span of 17 bases. The germline gives CDR1 SGHNT, CDR2 YYREEE (reference sequence). CDR3 size: 17 residues.